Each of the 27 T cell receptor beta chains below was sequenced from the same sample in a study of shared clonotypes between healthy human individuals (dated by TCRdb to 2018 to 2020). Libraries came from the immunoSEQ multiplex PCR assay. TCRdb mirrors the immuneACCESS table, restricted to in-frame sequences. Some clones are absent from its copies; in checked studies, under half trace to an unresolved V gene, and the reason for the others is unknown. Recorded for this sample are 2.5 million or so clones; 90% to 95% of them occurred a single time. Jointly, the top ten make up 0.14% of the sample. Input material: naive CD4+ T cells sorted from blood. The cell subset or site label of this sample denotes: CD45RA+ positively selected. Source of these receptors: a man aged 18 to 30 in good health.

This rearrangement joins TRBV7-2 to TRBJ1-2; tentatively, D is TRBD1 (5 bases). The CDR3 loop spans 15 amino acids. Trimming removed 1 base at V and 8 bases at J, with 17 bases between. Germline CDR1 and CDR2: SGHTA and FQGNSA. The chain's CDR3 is CASSLVLFGGSGYTF. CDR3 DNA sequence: TGTGCCAGCAGCTTAGTTTTGTTCGGGGGATCGGGCTACACCTTC.

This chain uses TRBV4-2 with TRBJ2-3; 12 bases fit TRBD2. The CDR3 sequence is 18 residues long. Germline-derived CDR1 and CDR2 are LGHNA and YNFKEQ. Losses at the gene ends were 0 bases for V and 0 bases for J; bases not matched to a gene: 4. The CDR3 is CASSQELAGGLSTDTQYF. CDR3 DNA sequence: TGTGCCAGCAGCCAAGAACTAGCGGGGGGCCTTAGCACAGATACGCAGTATTTT.

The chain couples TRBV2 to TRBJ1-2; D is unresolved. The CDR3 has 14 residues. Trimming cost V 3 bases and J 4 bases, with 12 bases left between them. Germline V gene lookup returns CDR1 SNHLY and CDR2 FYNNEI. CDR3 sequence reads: CASSEDGRPYGYTF. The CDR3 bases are TGTGCCAGCAGTGAGGATGGACGGCCCTATGGCTACACCTTC.

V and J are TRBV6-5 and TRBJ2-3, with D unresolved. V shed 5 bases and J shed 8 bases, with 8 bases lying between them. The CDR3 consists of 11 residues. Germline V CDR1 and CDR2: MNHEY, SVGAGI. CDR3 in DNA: TGTGCCAGCAGTACGCCCGGTACGCAGTATTTT. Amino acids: CASSTPGTQYF.

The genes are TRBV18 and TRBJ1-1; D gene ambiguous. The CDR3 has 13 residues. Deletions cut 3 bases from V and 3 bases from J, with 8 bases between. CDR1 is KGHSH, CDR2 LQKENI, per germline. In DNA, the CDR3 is TGTGCCAGCTCACCTAACGAGGACACTGAAGCTTTCTTT. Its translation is CASSPNEDTEAFF.

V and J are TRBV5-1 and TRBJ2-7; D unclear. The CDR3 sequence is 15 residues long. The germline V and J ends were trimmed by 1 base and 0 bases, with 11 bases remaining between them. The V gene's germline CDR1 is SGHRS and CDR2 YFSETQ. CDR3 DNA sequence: TGCGCCAGCAGCTTGTATGGGCTGAGCTCCTACGAGCAGTACTTC. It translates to CASSLYGLSSYEQYF.

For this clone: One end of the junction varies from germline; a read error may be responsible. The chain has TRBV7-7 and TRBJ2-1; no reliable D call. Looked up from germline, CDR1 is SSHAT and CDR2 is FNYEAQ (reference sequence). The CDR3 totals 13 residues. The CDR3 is CASSSRLQNEQFF. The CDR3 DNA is TGTGCTAGCAGCTCCAGACTCCAGAATGAGCAGTTCTTC.

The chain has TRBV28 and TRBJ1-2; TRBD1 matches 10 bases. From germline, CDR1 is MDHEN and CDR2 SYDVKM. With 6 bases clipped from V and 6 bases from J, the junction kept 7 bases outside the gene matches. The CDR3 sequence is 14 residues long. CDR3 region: CASSSGQGVDGYTF. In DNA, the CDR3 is TGTGCCAGCAGCTCTGGACAGGGGGTAGATGGCTACACCTTC.

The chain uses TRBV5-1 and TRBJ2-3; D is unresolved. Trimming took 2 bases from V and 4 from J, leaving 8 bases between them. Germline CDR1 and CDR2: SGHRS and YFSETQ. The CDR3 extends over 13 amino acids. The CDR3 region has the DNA TGCGCCAGCAGCTTCCTAATGGCAGATACGCAGTATTTT. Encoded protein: CASSFLMADTQYF.

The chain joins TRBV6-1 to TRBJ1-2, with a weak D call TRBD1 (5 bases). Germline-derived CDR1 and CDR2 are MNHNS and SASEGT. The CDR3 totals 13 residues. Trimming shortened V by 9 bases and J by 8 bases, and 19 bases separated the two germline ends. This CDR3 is CASPGQGLEGYTF. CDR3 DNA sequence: TGTGCCAGTCCAGGGCAGGGACTTGAGGGCTACACCTTC.

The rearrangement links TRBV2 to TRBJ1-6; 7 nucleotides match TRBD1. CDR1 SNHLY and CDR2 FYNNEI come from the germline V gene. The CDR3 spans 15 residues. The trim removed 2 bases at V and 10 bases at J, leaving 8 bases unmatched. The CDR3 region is CASSESLGGASPLHF. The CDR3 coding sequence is TGTGCCAGCAGTGAAAGTTTAGGGGGCGCATCACCCCTCCACTTT.

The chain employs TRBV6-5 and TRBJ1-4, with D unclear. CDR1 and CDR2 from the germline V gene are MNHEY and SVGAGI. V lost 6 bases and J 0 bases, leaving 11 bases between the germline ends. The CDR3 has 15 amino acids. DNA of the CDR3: TGTGCCAGCAGGCCCGGGTTCGCAACTAATGAAAAACTGTTTTTT. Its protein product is CASRPGFATNEKLFF.

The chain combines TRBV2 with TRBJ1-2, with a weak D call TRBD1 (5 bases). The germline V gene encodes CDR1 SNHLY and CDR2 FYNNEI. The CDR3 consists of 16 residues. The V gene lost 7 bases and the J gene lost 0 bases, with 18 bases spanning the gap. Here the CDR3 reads CASTPTRDRTNYGYTF. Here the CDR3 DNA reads TGTGCCAGCACCCCCACCCGGGACCGAACTAACTATGGCTACACCTTC.

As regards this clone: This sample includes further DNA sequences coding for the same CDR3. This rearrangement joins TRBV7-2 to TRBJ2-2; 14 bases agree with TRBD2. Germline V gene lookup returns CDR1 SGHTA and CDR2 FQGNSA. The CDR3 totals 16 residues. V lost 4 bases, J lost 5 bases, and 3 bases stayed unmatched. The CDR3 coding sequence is TGTGCCAGCAGCTCTGGACTAGCGGGAGGAACCGGGGAGCTGTTTTTT. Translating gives CASSSGLAGGTGELFF.

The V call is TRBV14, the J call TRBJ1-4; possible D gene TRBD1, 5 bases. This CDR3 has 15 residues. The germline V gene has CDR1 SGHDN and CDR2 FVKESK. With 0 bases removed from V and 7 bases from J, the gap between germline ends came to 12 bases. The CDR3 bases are TGTGCCAGCAGCCAAGATGGGGGTTTGGGTGAAAAACTGTTTTTT. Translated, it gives CASSQDGGLGEKLFF.

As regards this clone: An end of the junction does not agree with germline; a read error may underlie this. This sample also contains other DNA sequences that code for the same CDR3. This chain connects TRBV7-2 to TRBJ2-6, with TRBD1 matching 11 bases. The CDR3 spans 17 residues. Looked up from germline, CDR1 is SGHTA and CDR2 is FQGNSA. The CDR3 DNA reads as TGTGCTAGCAACTCGGGACAGGGGGTTACTGGGGCCAACGTCCTGACTTTC. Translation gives CASNSGQGVTGANVLTF.

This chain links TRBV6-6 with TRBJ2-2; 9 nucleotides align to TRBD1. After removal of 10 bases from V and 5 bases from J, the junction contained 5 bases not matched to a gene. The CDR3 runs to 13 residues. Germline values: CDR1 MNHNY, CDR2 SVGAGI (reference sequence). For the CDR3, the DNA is TGTGCCAACCGGGACAGGGAAACCGGGGAGCTGTTTTTT. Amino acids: CANRDRETGELFF.

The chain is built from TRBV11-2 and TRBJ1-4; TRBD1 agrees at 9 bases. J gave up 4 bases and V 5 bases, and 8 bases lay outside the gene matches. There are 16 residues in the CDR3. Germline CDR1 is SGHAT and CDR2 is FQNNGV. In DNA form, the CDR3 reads TGTGCCAGCAGCCCCTACAGGGGGCAGGGTAATGAAAAACTGTTTTTT. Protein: CASSPYRGQGNEKLFF.

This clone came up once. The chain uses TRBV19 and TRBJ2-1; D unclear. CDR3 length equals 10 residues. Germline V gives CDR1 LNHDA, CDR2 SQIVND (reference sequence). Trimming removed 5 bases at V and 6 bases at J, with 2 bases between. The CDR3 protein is CASSANEQFF. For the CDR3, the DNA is TGTGCCAGTAGTGCCAATGAGCAGTTCTTC.

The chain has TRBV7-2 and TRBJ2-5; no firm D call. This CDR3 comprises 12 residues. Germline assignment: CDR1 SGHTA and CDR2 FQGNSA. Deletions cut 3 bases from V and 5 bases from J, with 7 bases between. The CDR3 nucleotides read TGTGCCAGCAGCTTTCTGTCCGAGACCCAGTACTTC. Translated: CASSFLSETQYF.

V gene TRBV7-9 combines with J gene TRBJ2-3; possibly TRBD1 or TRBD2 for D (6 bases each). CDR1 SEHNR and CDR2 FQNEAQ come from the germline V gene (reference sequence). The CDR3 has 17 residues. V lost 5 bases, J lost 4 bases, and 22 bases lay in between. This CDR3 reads CASSPRGGFKAPDTQYF. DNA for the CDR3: TGTGCCAGCAGCCCTAGAGGGGGGTTTAAGGCCCCAGATACGCAGTATTTT.

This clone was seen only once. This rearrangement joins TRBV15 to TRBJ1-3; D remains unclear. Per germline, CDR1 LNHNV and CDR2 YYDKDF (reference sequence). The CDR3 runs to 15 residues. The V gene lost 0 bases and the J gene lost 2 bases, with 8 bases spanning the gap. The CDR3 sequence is CATSRDRLPGNTIYF. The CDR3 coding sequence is TGTGCCACCAGCAGAGATCGGTTGCCTGGAAACACCATATATTTT.

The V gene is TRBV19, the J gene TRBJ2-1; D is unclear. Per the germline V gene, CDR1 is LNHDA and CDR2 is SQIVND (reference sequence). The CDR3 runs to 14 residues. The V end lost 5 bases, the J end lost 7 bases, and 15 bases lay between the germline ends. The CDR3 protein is CASSPDSRVNEQFF. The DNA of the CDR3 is TGTGCCAGTAGTCCCGACTCACGGGTTAATGAGCAGTTCTTC. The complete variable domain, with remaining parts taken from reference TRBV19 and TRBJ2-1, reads DGGITQSPKYLFRKEGQNVTLSCEQNLNHDAMYWYRQDPGQGLRLIYYSQIVNDFQKGDIAEGYSVSREKKESFPLTVTSAQKNPTAFYLCASSPDSRVNEQFFGPGTRLTVL.

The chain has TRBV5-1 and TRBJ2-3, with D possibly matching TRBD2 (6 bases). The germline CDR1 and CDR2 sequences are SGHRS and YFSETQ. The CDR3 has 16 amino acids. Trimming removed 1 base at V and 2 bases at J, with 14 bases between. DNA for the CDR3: TGCGCCAGCAGCTTGAATGGCGGGGCCGACACAGATACGCAGTATTTT. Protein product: CASSLNGGADTDTQYF.

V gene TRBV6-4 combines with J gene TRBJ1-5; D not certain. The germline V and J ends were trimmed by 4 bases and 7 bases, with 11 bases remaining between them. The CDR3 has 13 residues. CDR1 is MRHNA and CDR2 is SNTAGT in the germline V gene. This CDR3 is CASSATSGQPQHF. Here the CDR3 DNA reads TGTGCCAGCAGTGCGACTAGTGGGCAGCCCCAGCATTTT.

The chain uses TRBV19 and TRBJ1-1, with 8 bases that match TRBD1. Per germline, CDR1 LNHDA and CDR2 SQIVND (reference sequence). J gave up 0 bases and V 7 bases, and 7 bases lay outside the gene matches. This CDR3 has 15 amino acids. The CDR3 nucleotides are TGTGCCAGTAACCAACTGGACAGGGTGAACACTGAAGCTTTCTTT. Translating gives CASNQLDRVNTEAFF.

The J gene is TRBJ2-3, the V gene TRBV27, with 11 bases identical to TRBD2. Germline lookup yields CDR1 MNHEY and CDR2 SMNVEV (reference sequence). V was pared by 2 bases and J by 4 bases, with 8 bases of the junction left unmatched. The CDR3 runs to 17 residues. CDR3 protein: CASSLHLAGGGSDTQYF. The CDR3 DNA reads TGTGCCAGCAGTTTACATCTAGCGGGGGGCGGGTCAGATACGCAGTATTTT.